A selection of T cell receptor beta chains follows, all from one sample in a study of blood T cell repertoires in COVID-19. The table came from immunoSEQ multiplex PCR; TCRdb's copy has only in-frame clones and leaves some out. The table records about 140,000 clones, about four fifths of them present only once. Source material: peripheral blood. The receptors were gathered from a human donor in a cohort sampled during active COVID-19. Each CDR3 is given with its conserved first and last residue. A D gene is named only where the DNA matches it firmly. Size tells how often a clone was seen (once, few, many) or the class of an expanded clone, and some rows leave it out.

-	once	TRBV20-1	TRBJ2-5	CSASRGQETQYF	TGCAGTGCCAGTAGGGGTCAAGAGACCCAGTACTTC
TRBD2	-	TRBV27	TRBJ2-1	CASSLAGGPANEQFF	TGTGCCAGCAGTTTAGCGGGAGGGCCGGCTAATGAGCAGTTCTTC
-	-	TRBV5-1	TRBJ2-7	CASSLDGTYEQYF	TGCGCCAGCAGCTTGGACGGTACCTACGAGCAGTACTTC
TRBD2	-	TRBV18	TRBJ2-5	CASSPGLATETQYF	TGTGCCAGCTCACCGGGACTAGCGACGGAGACCCAGTACTTC
-	-	TRBV28	TRBJ2-7	CASGGNGRYEQYF	TGTGCCAGCGGAGGAAACGGGCGATACGAGCAGTACTTC
-	-	TRBV19	TRBJ2-1	CASRRGQSSYNEQFF	TGTGCCAGTAGGCGGGGACAGAGCTCCTACAATGAGCAGTTCTTC
TRBD1	-	TRBV2	TRBJ1-1	CASKSRGQGSEAFF	TGTGCCAGCAAGTCCAGAGGACAGGGGTCTGAAGCTTTCTTT
-	-	TRBV18	TRBJ2-4	CASSPRNLAKNIQYF	TGTGCCAGCTCACCTCGTAATCTGGCCAAAAACATTCAGTACTTC
TRBD1	-	TRBV18	TRBJ1-2	CASSPGGQGNYGYTF	TGTGCCAGCTCACCGGGGGGACAGGGAAACTATGGCTACACCTTC
-	few	TRBV12-3/TRBV12-4	TRBJ1-2	CASSPQGLYGYTF	TGTGCCAGCAGCCCACAGGGTCTCTATGGCTACACCTTC
-	-	TRBV23-1	TRBJ1-2	CASPHNTGSIMWGF	TGCGCCAGCCCTCATAATACAGGTTCGATAATGTGGGGCTTC
-	-	TRBV18	TRBJ1-1	CASSPPFGVTEAFF	TGTGCCAGCTCACCACCCTTTGGAGTGACTGAAGCTTTCTTT
TRBD1	-	TRBV6-5	TRBJ1-1	CASRGTGGDFEAFF	TGTGCCAGCAGGGGGACAGGGGGCGATTTTGAAGCTTTCTTT
TRBD2	-	TRBV27	TRBJ2-1	CASRTSGRLDEQFF	TGTGCCAGCAGAACCAGCGGGAGGTTGGATGAGCAGTTCTTC
TRBD2	-	TRBV4-1	TRBJ2-3	CASSQRDYTTDTQYF	TGCGCCAGCAGCCAGAGGGACTACACGACAGATACGCAGTATTTT